Sequencing of this T cell receptor (beta chain) was carried out in a study of T-cell memory formation after mild COVID-19. Study at large: There were largely donor-specific TCR clusters. Study conclusions and caveats: A second wave of clones peaked on day 37, and their SARS-CoV-2 specificity went unconfirmed. There was a balanced CD4/CD8 profile in clones contracting day 15 to 85, and later expanders leaned CD4+.

The sample holds a few counts of this clonotype. No antigen is known for it. Constant-segment-primed 5'RACE gave TCR alpha and TCR beta cDNA libraries with sample barcodes and UMIs. A single record per CDR3 protein comes from TCRdb applying MiXCR to the 5' RACE reads. The repertoire has fewer than 110,000 distinct CDR3 sequences, around an eighth of them found once; the top ten carry about 39%. Germline loops: CDR1 MNHNY, CDR2 SVGAGI (reference sequence). The V end was cut by 5 bases, the J end by 4 bases, with 15 bases between. This CDR3 spans 15 amino acids. The sequenced sample was PBMCs or a T cell subset sorted from them (not recorded which). The chain carries TRBV6-6 and TRBJ2-4; unclear D gene. The receptor was isolated from a man aged 18 to 29 who had mild COVID-19 (a few samples of this study predate the infection). Cell type and time point are not known. The CDR3 loop reads CASSPGQGPKNIQYF. The CDR3 DNA reads as TGTGCCAGCAGTCCTGGGCAAGGGCCGAAAAACATTCAGTACTTC.